The 11 T cell receptor beta chains below come from one sample, sequenced in a study of OX40 agonist ivuxolimab in advanced cancers. Libraries were prepared by immunoSEQ multiplex PCR; TCRdb keeps only in-frame clonotypes and omits some of them. Of around 62,000 clones listed, nearly 90% are singletons. The source was CD4+ or CD8+ T cells sorted from blood, collected in a trial of the OX40 agonist ivuxolimab. These receptors were obtained from an adult with an advanced solid tumor such as melanoma, head and neck, liver or kidney cancer.

V is TRBV2 and J is TRBJ1-1, with a tentative D call TRBD1 (6 bases). V shed 8 bases and J shed 4 bases, with 11 bases lying between them. The germline V gene encodes CDR1 SNHLY and CDR2 FYNNEI. This CDR3 is built from 12 residues. CDR3 in amino acids: CASRRGVTEAFF. CDR3 nucleotide sequence: TGTGCCAGCCGCAGGGGAGTCACTGAAGCTTTCTTT.

The J gene is TRBJ1-5, the V gene TRBV27, with TRBD1 matching over 8 bases. The CDR3 length is 13 residues. J gave up 6 bases and V 5 bases, and 3 bases lay outside the gene matches. CDR1 is MNHEY, CDR2 SMNVEV, per germline (reference sequence). CDR3 amino acids: CASSQGAGQPQHF. The CDR3 DNA is TGTGCCAGCAGTCAGGGGGCTGGTCAGCCCCAGCATTTT.

The chain recombines TRBV9 with TRBJ2-7; 12 nucleotides line up with TRBD1. CDR1 SGDLS and CDR2 YYNGEE come from the germline V gene. This CDR3 contains 16 residues. The V segment lost 2 bases and the J segment 5 bases; nucleotides outside the gene matches: 8. CDR3 sequence (DNA): TGTGCCAGCAGCGTCCCGGGGGGACAGGGGGCCCACGAGCAGTACTTC. Residues: CASSVPGGQGAHEQYF.

The gene calls are TRBV28 and TRBJ1-1; D gene uncertain. Germline V CDR1 and CDR2: MDHEN, SYDVKM. Trimming pared 6 bases from V and 8 bases from J, leaving 7 bases between. There are 10 residues in the CDR3. The CDR3: CASRRTEAFF. CDR3 nucleotide sequence: TGTGCCAGCAGACGCACCGAAGCTTTCTTT.

The genes are TRBV2 and TRBJ1-4; D not resolved. The germline gives CDR1 SNHLY, CDR2 FYNNEI. The CDR3 consists of 12 residues. V was clipped by 4 bases and J by 8 bases, with 8 bases between them. CDR3 in DNA: TGTGCCAGCAGTGGGACGCGAGAAAAACTGTTTTTT. Translation: CASSGTREKLFF. Full variable domain (missing parts from reference TRBV2 and TRBJ1-4): EPEVTQTPSHQVTQMGQEVILRCVPISNHLYFYWYRQILGQKVEFLVSFYNNEISEKSEIFDDQFSVERPDGSNFTLKIRSTKLEDSAMYFCASSGTREKLFFGSGTQLSVL.

The chain joins TRBV6-5 to TRBJ1-2, with TRBD1 matching over 8 bases. The V and J ends lost 5 bases and 4 bases, in that order; junction bases with no gene match: 6. The germline gives CDR1 MNHEY, CDR2 SVGAGI. The length of the CDR3 is 14 residues. The CDR3 DNA reads as TGTGCCAGCAGTGAAACTACAGGGGGCTATGGCTACACCTTC. As protein: CASSETTGGYGYTF.

The genes are TRBV10-3 and TRBJ1-6, with no clear D. CDR1 is ENHRY, CDR2 SYGVKD, per germline. The CDR3 has 14 residues. V was pared by 4 bases and J by 9 bases, with 13 bases between. The CDR3 coding sequence is TGTGCCATCAGTGTCGGGGATCAGAGTTCACCCCTCCACTTT. It yields the protein CAISVGDQSSPLHF.

The chain joins TRBV4-2 to TRBJ1-1; D might be TRBD1 (5 bases). Germline CDR1 and CDR2: LGHNA and YNFKEQ. The germline V and J ends were trimmed by 5 bases and 1 base, with 17 bases remaining between them. The CDR3 is 16 amino acids. CDR3 coding DNA: TGTGCCAGCAGCTCTAATAGGCAGGGACCGAACACTGAAGCTTTCTTT. Translation: CASSSNRQGPNTEAFF.

The gene calls are TRBV7-7 and TRBJ2-3, with a tentative D call TRBD2 (5 bases). The CDR3 runs 14 residues. The germline V gene encodes CDR1 SSHAT and CDR2 FNYEAQ (reference sequence). The V and J ends lost 2 bases and 1 base respectively, with 7 bases between them. This CDR3 reads CASSLRGGTDTQYF. The CDR3 nucleotides are TGTGCCAGCAGCTTACGGGGTGGCACAGATACGCAGTATTTT.

The rearrangement uses TRBV29-1 and TRBJ2-7, with D perhaps matching TRBD1 (6 bases). The V gene's germline CDR1 is SQVTM and CDR2 ANQGSEA. Trimming took 6 bases from V and 6 from J, leaving 15 bases between them. The CDR3 totals 12 residues. CDR3 amino acids: CSVWTAVGEQYF. DNA of the CDR3: TGCAGCGTGTGGACAGCCGTTGGCGAGCAGTACTTC.

The chain carries TRBV7-9 and TRBJ2-6, with D unclear. CDR3 size: 15 residues. Germline CDR1 SEHNR, CDR2 FQNEAQ (reference sequence). Deletions cut 2 bases from V and 4 bases from J, with 9 bases between. The CDR3 region has the DNA TGTGCCAGCAGCTTACTGGGAAGAGGGGCCAACGTCCTGACTTTC. Protein product: CASSLLGRGANVLTF.